This TCR beta chain comes out of a study of spatial heterogeneity in lung cancer. A unique molecular identifier was carried by every single TCR cDNA molecule. TCRdb reprocessed the 5' RACE reads via MiXCR and lists one record per CDR3 protein. Of about 42,000 distinct CDR3 sequences listed, roughly 7.1% are singletons. The V and J ends lost 3 bases and 8 bases respectively, with 17 bases between them. The germline CDR1 and CDR2 sequences are DFQATT and SNEGSKA (reference sequence). The CDR3 spans 14 residues. Ten or more counts support this clonotype. Specified time point: sample taken at primary tumor resection. The input material, whole RNA from tumor, nontumor lung or frozen PBMC, was sequenced unsorted. Patients with untreated early-stage non-small cell lung cancer, numbering 72, were the donors.

Sequenced here: PBMCs, sampled at surgery. This rearrangement joins TRBV20-1 to TRBJ2-1; the D is unclear. This TCR was sampled from a female donor with early-stage non-small cell lung cancer. DNA of the CDR3: TGCAGTGCTAGCGCTCACTTAGGTTTTGATGAGCAGTTCTTC. This codes for CSASAHLGFDEQFF.